This T cell receptor beta chain was captured by sequencing in a study of blood T cell repertoires in COVID-19. Study-level background: Donors in the United States, Italy and Spain gave samples during acute or convalescent COVID-19. The analysed material was cDNA or gDNA that came from T cells, B-cell-depleted T cells, or PBMCs.

The assay was immunoSEQ multiplex PCR, and TCRdb's table has in-frame clones only and misses some. The data show some 250,000 clones, with 86% seen just once and about 2.9% held by the top ten. The sequenced sample consisted of peripheral blood. The sequence came from a woman aged 25 to 45 who had recovered from COVID-19.

The CDR3 DNA reads TGCGCCAGCAGTTCTGGACAGAGAGATCAGCCCCAGCATTTT. Amino acids: CASSSGQRDQPQHF. The chain joins TRBV5-1 to TRBJ1-5; D may be TRBD1 (6 bases). The germline gives CDR1 SGHRS, CDR2 YFSETQ. Trimming took 5 bases from V and 5 from J, leaving 14 bases between them. The CDR3 has 14 amino acids.